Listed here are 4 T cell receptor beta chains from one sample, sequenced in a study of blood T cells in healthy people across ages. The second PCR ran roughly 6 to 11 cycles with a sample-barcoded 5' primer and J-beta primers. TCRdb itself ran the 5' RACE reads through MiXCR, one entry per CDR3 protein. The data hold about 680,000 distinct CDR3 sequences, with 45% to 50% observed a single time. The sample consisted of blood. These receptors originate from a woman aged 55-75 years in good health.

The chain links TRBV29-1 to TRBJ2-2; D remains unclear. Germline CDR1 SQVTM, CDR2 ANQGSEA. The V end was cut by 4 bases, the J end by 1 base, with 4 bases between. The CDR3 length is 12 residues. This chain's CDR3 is CSVVWNTGELFF. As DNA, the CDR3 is TGCAGCGTTGTTTGGAACACCGGGGAGCTGTTTTTT.

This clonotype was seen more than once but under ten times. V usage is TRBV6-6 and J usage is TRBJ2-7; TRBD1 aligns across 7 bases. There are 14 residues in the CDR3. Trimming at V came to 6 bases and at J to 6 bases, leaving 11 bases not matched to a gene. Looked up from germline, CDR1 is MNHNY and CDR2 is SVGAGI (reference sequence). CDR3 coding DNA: TGTGCCAGCAGCCAGGGGGTCCCATCGGGCGAGCAGTACTTC. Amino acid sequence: CASSQGVPSGEQYF.

DNA for the CDR3: TGTGCCTGGAGTCAAGGGGGGGACGAGCAGTACTTC. It encodes CAWSQGGDEQYF. V is TRBV30 and J is TRBJ2-7; D perhaps matches TRBD2 (7 bases). V was trimmed by 2 bases and J by 5 bases, leaving 10 bases between them. The CDR3 spans 12 residues. CDR1 and CDR2 (germline): GTSNPN, SVGIG (reference sequence).

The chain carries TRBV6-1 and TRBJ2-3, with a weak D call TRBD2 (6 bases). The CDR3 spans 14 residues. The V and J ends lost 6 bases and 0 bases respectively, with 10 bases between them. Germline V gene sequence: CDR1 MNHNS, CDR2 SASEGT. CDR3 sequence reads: CASRWRDSTDTQYF. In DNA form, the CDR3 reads TGTGCCAGCAGGTGGAGGGACAGCACAGATACGCAGTATTTT.